The 5 T cell receptor beta chains below were found in one sample sequenced in a study of T cells after yellow fever vaccination. TCRdb reprocessed the 5' RACE reads via MiXCR and lists one record per CDR3 protein. The sample holds about 220,000 distinct CDR3 sequences, 3.2% seen once. This material consisted of CD4+ T cells sorted from PBMCs, taken 10 days after the yellow fever booster vaccination. The source is a man younger than 35 who received the YFV17D yellow fever vaccine.

This clonotype turned up a few times. The V gene is TRBV12-3 or TRBV12-4, the J gene TRBJ1-2; D may be TRBD1 (6 bases). The CDR3 has 14 amino acids. The V and J ends lost 6 bases and 4 bases respectively, with 15 bases between them. In nucleotides, the CDR3 is TGTGCCAGCAGCAAGGGACACAGAGGCTATGGCTACACCTTC. Protein product: CASSKGHRGYGYTF.

Ten or more counts support this clonotype. The J gene is TRBJ2-5, the V gene TRBV7-2, with a weak D call TRBD2 (5 bases). The CDR3 length is 15 residues. Trimming took off 1 base at V and 5 bases at J, with 14 bases between the two ends. Per the germline V gene, CDR1 is SGHTA and CDR2 is FQGNSA. The CDR3 here is CASSLEALWRETQYF. CDR3 DNA: TGTGCCAGCAGCTTAGAGGCCCTTTGGAGGGAGACCCAGTACTTC.

At least ten counts were recorded for this clonotype. The CDR3: CASSRISSGMEETQYF. CDR3 DNA: TGCGCCAGCAGCCGAATCTCTAGCGGGATGGAAGAGACCCAGTACTTC. The chain carries TRBV5-1 and TRBJ2-5; 9 positions match TRBD2. This CDR3 has 16 amino acids. V lost 4 bases to trimming and J lost 3 bases; unmatched junction nucleotides: 10. The V gene's germline CDR1 is SGHRS and CDR2 YFSETQ.

This clonotype was counted many times. V gene TRBV18 combines with J gene TRBJ2-4; D unresolved. V was cut by 4 bases and J by 0 bases, with 7 bases left in between. The germline CDR1 and CDR2 sequences are KGHSH and LQKENI. The CDR3 runs to 14 residues. The CDR3 region is CASSQTGAKNIQYF. The CDR3 bases are TGTGCCAGCTCACAGACGGGAGCCAAAAACATTCAGTACTTC. The full variable domain, rest sourced from reference TRBV18 and TRBJ2-4, is NAGVMQNPRHLVRRRGQEARLRCSPMKGHSHVYWYRQLPEEGLKFMVYLQKENIIDESGMPKERFSAEFPKEGPSILRIQQVVRGDSAAYFCASSQTGAKNIQYFGAGTRLSVL.

This clonotype was counted between two and nine times. V and J are TRBV2 and TRBJ2-2, with 10 bases identical to TRBD1. Germline loops: CDR1 SNHLY, CDR2 FYNNEI. Trimming removed 7 bases from V and 6 bases from J; junction bases left unmatched: 5. This CDR3 is 14 amino acids long. This chain's CDR3 is CASIGQGVAGELFF. The CDR3 DNA is TGTGCCAGCATCGGACAGGGGGTGGCCGGGGAGCTGTTTTTT.